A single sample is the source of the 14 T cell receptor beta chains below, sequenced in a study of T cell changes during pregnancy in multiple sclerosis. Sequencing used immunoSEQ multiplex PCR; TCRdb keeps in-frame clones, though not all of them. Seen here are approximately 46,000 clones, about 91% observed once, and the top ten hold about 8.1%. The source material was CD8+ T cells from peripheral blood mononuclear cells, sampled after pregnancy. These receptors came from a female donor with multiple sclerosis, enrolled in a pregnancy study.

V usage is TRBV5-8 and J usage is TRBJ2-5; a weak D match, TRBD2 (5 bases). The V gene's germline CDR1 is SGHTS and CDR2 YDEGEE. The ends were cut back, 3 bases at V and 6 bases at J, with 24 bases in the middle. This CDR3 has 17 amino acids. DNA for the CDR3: TGTGCCAGCAGCTCGAGGGCGTCGCGCCCGTCCGTGCAGACCCAGTACTTC. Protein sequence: CASSSRASRPSVQTQYF.

CDR3 coding DNA: TGTGCCAGCAGCTTGGGGGAAGGGACAGCTAATGAAAAACTGTTTTTT. It yields the protein CASSLGEGTANEKLFF. The V gene is TRBV5-8, the J gene TRBJ1-4, with 7 bases that match TRBD1. The CDR3 length is 16 residues. CDR1 SGHTS and CDR2 YDEGEE come from the germline V gene. J was trimmed by 3 bases and V by 0 bases; bases with no gene match: 5.

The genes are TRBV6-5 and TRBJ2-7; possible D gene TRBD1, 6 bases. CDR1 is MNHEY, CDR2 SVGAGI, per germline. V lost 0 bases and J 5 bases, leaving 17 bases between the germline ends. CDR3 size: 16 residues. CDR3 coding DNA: TGTGCCAGCAGTTACTCGATCCGGGCAGGGGCCGACGAGCAGTACTTC. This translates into CASSYSIRAGADEQYF.

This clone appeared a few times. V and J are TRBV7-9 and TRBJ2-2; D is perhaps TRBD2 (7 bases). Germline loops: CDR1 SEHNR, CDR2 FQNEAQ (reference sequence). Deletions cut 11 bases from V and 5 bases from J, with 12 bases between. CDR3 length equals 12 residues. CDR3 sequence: CAYGGQTGELFF. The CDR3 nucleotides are TGTGCCTACGGGGGGCAAACCGGGGAGCTGTTTTTT.

The DNA for the CDR3 is TGCGCCAGCAGCCCCCAAGGCCCCCGGGACAGGGGTGATGGCTACACCTTC. Protein sequence: CASSPQGPRDRGDGYTF. This chain uses TRBV4-3 with TRBJ1-2, with TRBD1 matching over 10 bases. This CDR3 is built from 17 residues. Germline V lookup: CDR1 LGHNA, CDR2 YSLEER. With V trimmed by 4 bases and J by 6 bases, 14 bases remained unmatched.

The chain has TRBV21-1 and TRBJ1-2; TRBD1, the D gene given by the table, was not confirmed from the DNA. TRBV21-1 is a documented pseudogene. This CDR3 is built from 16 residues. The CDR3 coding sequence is TGTGCCAGCAGCAAAGTGGCAGGAAAGCTTAACTATGGCTACACCTTC. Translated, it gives CASSKVAGKLNYGYTF.

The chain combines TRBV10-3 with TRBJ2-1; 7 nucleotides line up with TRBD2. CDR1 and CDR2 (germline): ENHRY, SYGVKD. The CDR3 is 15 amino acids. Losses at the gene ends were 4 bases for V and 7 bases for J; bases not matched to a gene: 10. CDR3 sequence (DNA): TGTGCCATCAGTGGTGGGGGGGGAATAATAAATGAGCAGTTCTTC. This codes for CAISGGGGIINEQFF.

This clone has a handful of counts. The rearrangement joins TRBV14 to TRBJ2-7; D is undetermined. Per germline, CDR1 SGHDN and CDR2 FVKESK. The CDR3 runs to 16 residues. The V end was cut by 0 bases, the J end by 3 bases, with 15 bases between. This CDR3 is CASSQDHSLRYYEQYF. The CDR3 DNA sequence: TGTGCCAGCAGCCAAGATCACAGCCTTAGATACTACGAGCAGTACTTC. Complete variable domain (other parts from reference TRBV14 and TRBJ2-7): EAGVTQFPSHSVIEKGQTVTLRCDPISGHDNLYWYRRVMGKEIKFLLHFVKESKQDESGMPNNRFLAERTGGTYSTLKVQPAELEDSGVYFCASSQDHSLRYYEQYFGPGTRLTVT.

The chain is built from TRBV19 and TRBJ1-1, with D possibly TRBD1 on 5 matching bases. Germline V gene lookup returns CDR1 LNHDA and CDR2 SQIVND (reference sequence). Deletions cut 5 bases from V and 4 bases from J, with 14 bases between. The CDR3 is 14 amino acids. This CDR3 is CASSATGSLTEAFF. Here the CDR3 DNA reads TGTGCCAGTAGTGCAACAGGTTCTCTCACTGAAGCTTTCTTT. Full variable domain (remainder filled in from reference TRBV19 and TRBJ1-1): DGGITQSPKYLFRKEGQNVTLSCEQNLNHDAMYWYRQDPGQGLRLIYYSQIVNDFQKGDIAEGYSVSREKKESFPLTVTSAQKNPTAFYLCASSATGSLTEAFFGQGTRLTVV.

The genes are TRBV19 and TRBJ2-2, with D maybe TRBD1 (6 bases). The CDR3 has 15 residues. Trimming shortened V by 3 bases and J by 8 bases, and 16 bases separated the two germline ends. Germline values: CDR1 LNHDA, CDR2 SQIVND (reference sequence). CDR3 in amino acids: CASSISGRGIGELFF. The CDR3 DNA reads TGTGCCAGTAGTATCTCGGGCAGGGGTATAGGGGAGCTGTTTTTT.

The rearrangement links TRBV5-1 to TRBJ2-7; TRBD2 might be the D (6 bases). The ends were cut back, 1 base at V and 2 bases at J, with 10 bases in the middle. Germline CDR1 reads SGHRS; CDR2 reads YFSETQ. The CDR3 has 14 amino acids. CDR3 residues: CASSLWDLTYEQYF. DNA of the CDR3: TGCGCCAGCAGCTTGTGGGACTTAACCTACGAGCAGTACTTC.

Here the CDR3 reads CASSFIASGNTQYF. The CDR3 bases are TGTGCCAGCAGCTTCATAGCGAGTGGGAATACGCAGTATTTT. This chain joins TRBV7-2 and TRBJ2-3; D possibly corresponds to TRBD2 (5 bases). CDR1 SGHTA and CDR2 FQGNSA come from the germline V gene. Between the trimmed V and J ends, which lost 3 bases and 7 bases, there was a span of 14 bases. The CDR3 runs 14 residues.

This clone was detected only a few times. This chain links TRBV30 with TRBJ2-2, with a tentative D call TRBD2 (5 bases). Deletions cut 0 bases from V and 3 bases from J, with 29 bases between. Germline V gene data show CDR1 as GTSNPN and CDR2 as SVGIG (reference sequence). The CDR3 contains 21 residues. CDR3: CAWSVGPRRTRRRWDTGELFF. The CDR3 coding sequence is TGTGCCTGGAGTGTAGGTCCGCGACGTACGAGGAGGAGATGGGACACCGGGGAGCTGTTTTTT.

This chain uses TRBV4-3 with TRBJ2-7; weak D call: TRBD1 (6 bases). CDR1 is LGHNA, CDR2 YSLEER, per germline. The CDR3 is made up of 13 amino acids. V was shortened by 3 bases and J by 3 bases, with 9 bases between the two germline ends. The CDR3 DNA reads TGCGCCAGCAGCCAGGGGGCCAACTACGAGCAGTACTTC. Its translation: CASSQGANYEQYF.